This is a list of T cell receptor beta chains from one sample in a study of blood T cell repertoires in COVID-19. Generated by immunoSEQ multiplex PCR, the TCRdb table keeps only in-frame clones and is missing some. The table shows approximately 67,000 clones, with about 90% occurring only once. Sample: peripheral blood. The receptor source for this set is a human donor in a cohort sampled during active COVID-19. Each CDR3 is given without its conserved first and last residue.

j_call v_call cdr3_aa
TRBJ2-2 TRBV29-1 SVRQGATTGELF
TRBJ1-1 TRBV10-3 AIPRRGAF
TRBJ2-5 TRBV25-1 ASSENYGKGETQY
TRBJ2-7 TRBV19 ASSQGTITYEQY
TRBJ1-1 TRBV5-1 ASSVTGGHTEAF
TRBJ1-6 TRBV30 AWSVYNSPLH
TRBJ2-3 TRBV14 ASSQLRGGPTDTQY
TRBJ1-2 TRBV7-9 ASSSPGQGYGYT
TRBJ2-3 TRBV4-3 ASSQVFPRDTQY
TRBJ1-2 TRBV5-1 ASSLGMTGSGYT
TRBJ2-3 TRBV5-1 ASRLGLAGGWTDTQY
TRBJ1-2 TRBV19 ASGDRPNYGYT
TRBJ1-1 TRBV7-3 ASSLRDSTEAF
TRBJ1-2 TRBV19 ASTRKMQDYGYT
TRBJ2-1 TRBV7-9 ASSPRGWSYNEQF
TRBJ2-7 TRBV11-2 ASSRSGSRSYEQY
TRBJ2-2 TRBV2 ASRGRGVTKTSGRTNTGELF
TRBJ2-2 TRBV3-1/TRBV3-2 ASSPKPVPGELF
TRBJ2-1 TRBV3-1/TRBV3-2 ASSRRTSGKNEQF
TRBJ1-6 TRBV7-2 ASRLQGARSPLH
TRBJ2-5 TRBV10-3 AISGTFQETQY
TRBJ2-3 TRBV5-1 ASSLGGYRPDTQY
TRBJ1-2 TRBV27 ASRSFGTGPNYGYT